Listed below are T cell receptor beta chains from one sample, sequenced in a study of immune cell composition in non-small cell lung cancer. Generated by immunoSEQ multiplex PCR, the TCRdb table keeps only in-frame clones and is missing some. Of nearly 7,000 clones listed, almost 85% were seen once; the top ten hold over 9%. Source material: non-adjacent lung tissue. All receptors come from a human donor with non-small cell lung cancer. Both conserved end residues are part of each CDR3. D genes are given only for firm matches. Clone size is shown for a subset of rows, as once, few, many or a class of expanded clone.

abundance	d_gene	j_gene	v_gene	CDR3aa	CDR3nt
.	.	TRBJ2-2	TRBV30	CAWSEGYTGELFF	TGTGCCTGGAGTGAGGGATACACCGGGGAGCTGTTTTTT
.	.	TRBJ1-1	TRBV5-4	CASSPSAGTSNTEAFF	TGTGCCAGCAGCCCCTCGGCGGGGACTTCGAACACTGAAGCTTTCTTT
.	TRBD1	TRBJ2-7	TRBV11-1	CASSFVEGGHEQYF	TGTGCCAGCAGCTTTGTCGAAGGGGGCCACGAGCAGTACTTC
.	.	TRBJ1-5	TRBV4-1	CASSQDFRRAGQPQHF	TGCGCCAGCAGCCAAGATTTCCGGAGGGCGGGACAGCCCCAGCATTTT
large	.	TRBJ1-2	TRBV28	CASSIGVSYGYTF	TGTGCCAGCAGTATAGGGGTCTCCTATGGCTACACCTTC
.	.	TRBJ2-1	TRBV11-1	CASSSTSGNEQFF	TGTGCCAGCAGCTCCACTTCGGGGAATGAGCAGTTCTTC
.	TRBD1	TRBJ1-2	TRBV27	CASSPLDRDYGYTF	TGTGCCAGCAGTCCCCTAGACAGGGACTATGGCTACACCTTC
.	.	TRBJ2-1	TRBV5-6	CASRIETNSRPFF	TGTGCCAGCAGGATAGAGACGAACTCGCGTCCGTTCTTC
.	TRBD1	TRBJ2-2	TRBV7-3	CASSLPAGTGGNTGELFF	TGTGCCAGCAGCCTCCCGGCGGGGACAGGGGGCAACACCGGGGAGCTGTTTTTT
once	.	TRBJ2-2	TRBV13	CASSLALTRTGQPGELFF	TGTGCCAGCAGCTTAGCCCTGACGCGGACTGGTCAGCCCGGGGAGCTGTTTTTT
.	TRBD1	TRBJ2-7	TRBV29-1	CSVSTGGSYEQYF	TGCAGCGTTAGCACAGGGGGCTCCTACGAGCAGTACTTC
.	TRBD1	TRBJ1-2	TRBV11-2	CASSLTGQGYGYTF	TGTGCCAGCAGCTTAACGGGACAGGGCTATGGCTACACCTTC
.	TRBD2	TRBJ2-1	TRBV7-2	CASSLAGGYNEQFF	TGTGCCAGCAGTCTGGCGGGGGGCTACAATGAGCAGTTCTTC
.	.	TRBJ2-1	TRBV14	CASSQARGNEQFF	TGTGCCAGCAGCCAAGCAAGAGGGAATGAGCAGTTCTTC
.	TRBD2	TRBJ2-1	TRBV6-1	CASSGGLEEFF	TGTGCCAGCAGTGGGGGACTAGAGGAGTTCTTC
.	.	TRBJ1-2	TRBV27	CASSPVGFGYTF	TGTGCCAGCAGCCCCGTAGGGTTTGGCTACACCTTC
.	.	TRBJ2-5	TRBV7-2	CASSRRGDRETQYF	TGTGCCAGCAGCCGCCGGGGGGACAGGGAGACCCAGTACTTC
.	.	TRBJ2-7	TRBV11-2	CASSSHYEQYF	TGTGCCAGCAGCTCCCACTACGAGCAGTACTTC
.	.	TRBJ2-3	TRBV4-3	CASSQDRHDTDTQYF	TGCGCCAGCAGCCAAGATAGACATGACACAGATACGCAGTATTTT
few	.	TRBJ1-5	TRBV6-9	CASSYSPNQPQHF	TGTGCCAGCAGTTACAGCCCCAATCAGCCCCAGCATTTT
large	TRBD2	TRBJ2-1	TRBV7-3	CASKPGGIDNEQFF	TGTGCCTCTAAGCCGGGGGGGATCGACAATGAGCAGTTCTTC
.	TRBD1	TRBJ1-2	TRBV28	CASTSSGQGGVDYGYTF	TGTGCCAGCACTTCGTCAGGACAGGGGGGGGTGGATTATGGCTACACCTTC
once	.	TRBJ2-4	TRBV11-1	CASSPDNENIQYF	TGTGCCAGCAGCCCCGACAACGAAAACATTCAGTACTTC
.	.	TRBJ1-2	TRBV7-2	CASTSQGRGDYGYTF	TGTGCCAGCACCTCCCAGGGAAGAGGCGACTATGGCTACACCTTC
.	TRBD1	TRBJ1-2	TRBV11-2	CASSLGTGEGGYGYTF	TGTGCCAGCAGTCTTGGGACAGGGGAAGGCGGCTATGGCTACACCTTC
.	TRBD1	TRBJ2-5	TRBV6-6	CASSRQGDETQYF	TGTGCCAGCAGCCGGCAGGGGGATGAGACCCAGTACTTC
.	.	TRBJ1-5	TRBV21-1	CASSTSDRISNQPQHF	TGTGCCAGCAGCACCTCCGACAGGATAAGCAATCAGCCCCAGCATTTT
few	.	TRBJ1-6	TRBV19	CASSPRTVWNSPLHF	TGTGCCAGTAGTCCCCGGACAGTCTGGAATTCACCCCTCCACTTT
.	.	TRBJ1-5	TRBV7-8	CASSPYRFGQPQHF	TGTGCCAGCAGCCCGTACAGATTCGGTCAGCCCCAGCATTTT
.	.	TRBJ1-4	TRBV28	CASSAVGATNEKLFF	TGTGCCAGCAGCGCAGTGGGGGCAACTAATGAAAAACTGTTTTTT
once	TRBD1	TRBJ2-3	TRBV11-2	CASSLVWTGQVTDTQYF	TGTGCCAGCAGCTTAGTCTGGACGGGACAGGTCACAGATACGCAGTATTTT
.	.	TRBJ1-5	TRBV2	CASSRDKADDQPQHF	TGTGCCAGCAGCCGGGACAAGGCGGACGATCAGCCCCAGCATTTT
.	.	TRBJ2-2	TRBV27	CASSLNGELFF	TGTGCCAGCAGTTTGAACGGGGAGCTGTTTTTT
few	.	TRBJ1-2	TRBV18	CASSPTGTNYGYTF	TGTGCCAGCTCACCTACGGGGACTAACTATGGCTACACCTTC
.	TRBD2	TRBJ2-7	TRBV5-6	CASSLVGGAGYEQYF	TGTGCCAGCAGCCTGGTCGGGGGGGCTGGATACGAGCAGTACTTC
.	TRBD1	TRBJ2-7	TRBV19	CASSTGQGTYEQYF	TGTGCCAGTAGTACTGGACAGGGAACCTACGAGCAGTACTTC
.	TRBD1	TRBJ1-2	TRBV19	CASIGGTGPFDGYTF	TGTGCCAGTATAGGAGGGACAGGGCCATTCGATGGCTACACCTTC
.	.	TRBJ1-2	TRBV6-6	CASSITGNPNYGYTF	TGTGCCAGCAGTATCACAGGGAACCCTAACTATGGCTACACCTTC
.	.	TRBJ2-5	TRBV5-1	CASSLLQVQETQYF	TGCGCCAGCAGCTTGCTACAGGTACAAGAGACCCAGTACTTC
.	TRBD1	TRBJ2-7	TRBV4-2	CASSLHGGFGTGINEQYF	TGTGCCAGCAGCCTACACGGGGGTTTCGGGACAGGGATAAACGAGCAGTACTTC
.	TRBD1	TRBJ2-7	TRBV19	CASSILPGQGTDYEQYF	TGTGCCAGTAGTATCCTCCCTGGACAGGGTACTGACTACGAGCAGTACTTC
once	.	TRBJ1-6	TRBV5-4	CASSQEGSSYNSPLHF	TGTGCCAGCAGTCAGGAGGGCAGCTCCTATAATTCACCCCTCCACTTT
.	.	TRBJ2-1	TRBV7-2	CASSYQAGDGGLNEQFF	TGTGCCAGCAGCTACCAGGCCGGAGACGGTGGGTTGAATGAGCAGTTCTTC
.	.	TRBJ1-2	TRBV2	CASSEDGQGGYGYTF	TGTGCCAGCAGTGAAGATGGGCAGGGCGGCTATGGCTACACCTTC
.	.	TRBJ2-7	TRBV4-3	CASSQDLWYEQYF	TGCGCCAGCAGCCAAGATCTTTGGTACGAGCAGTACTTC
.	.	TRBJ2-7	TRBV21-1	CASSKERGRGRYEQYF	TGTGCCAGCAGCAAAGAGAGGGGGAGGGGGCGATACGAGCAGTACTTC
large	TRBD1	TRBJ1-2	TRBV5-4	CASSSLETGMRYGYTF	TGTGCCAGCAGCTCCCTTGAGACAGGGATGCGTTATGGCTACACCTTC
few	.	TRBJ1-1	TRBV5-1	CASSWSGATEAFF	TGCGCCAGCAGCTGGAGTGGGGCCACTGAAGCTTTCTTT
.	TRBD1	TRBJ2-1	TRBV7-3	CASSLDRASNEQFF	TGTGCCAGCAGCCTGGACAGGGCCTCCAATGAGCAGTTCTTC
.	.	TRBJ1-1	TRBV5-3	CARSAVGRAEAFF	TGTGCCAGAAGCGCGGTGGGCAGGGCTGAAGCTTTCTTT
.	TRBD2	TRBJ2-4	TRBV19	CASSSPAGGPLAKNIQYF	TGTGCCAGTAGTTCTCCAGCGGGAGGGCCGCTAGCCAAAAACATTCAGTACTTC
.	TRBD1	TRBJ2-1	TRBV5-1	CASSPETGGYNEQFF	TGCGCCAGCAGCCCCGAGACAGGGGGTTACAATGAGCAGTTCTTC
.	.	TRBJ2-1	TRBV4-3	CASSQEGEISYNEQFF	TGCGCCAGCAGCCAAGAAGGCGAGATTTCCTACAATGAGCAGTTCTTC
.	TRBD1	TRBJ1-2	TRBV28	CASTTGSGGYTF	TGTGCCAGTACGACAGGGTCGGGTGGCTACACCTTC
.	.	TRBJ1-2	TRBV2	CASSGTLSNYGYTF	TGTGCCAGCTCCGGGACACTAAGTAACTATGGCTACACCTTC
once	.	TRBJ2-2	TRBV14	CASSHETGELFF	TGTGCCAGCAGCCACGAAACCGGGGAGCTGTTTTTT
.	TRBD1	TRBJ2-1	TRBV6-4	CASSDAGGLGYNEQFF	TGTGCCAGCAGTGACGCAGGGGGCTTAGGTTACAATGAGCAGTTCTTC